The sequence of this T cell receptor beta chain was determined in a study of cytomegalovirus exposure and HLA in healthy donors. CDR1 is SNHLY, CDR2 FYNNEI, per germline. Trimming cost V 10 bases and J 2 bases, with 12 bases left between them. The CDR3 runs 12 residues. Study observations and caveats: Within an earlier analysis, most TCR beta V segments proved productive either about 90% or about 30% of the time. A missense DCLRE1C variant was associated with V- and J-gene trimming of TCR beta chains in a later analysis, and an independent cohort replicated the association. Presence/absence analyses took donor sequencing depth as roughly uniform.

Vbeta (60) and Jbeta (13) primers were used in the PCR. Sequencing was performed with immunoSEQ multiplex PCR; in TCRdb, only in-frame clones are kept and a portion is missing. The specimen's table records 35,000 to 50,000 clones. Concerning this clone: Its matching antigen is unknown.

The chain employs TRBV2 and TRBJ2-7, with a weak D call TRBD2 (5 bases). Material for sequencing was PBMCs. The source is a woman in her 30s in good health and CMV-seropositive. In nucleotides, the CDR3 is TGTGCCAACGCGGACTTCCCCTACGAGCAGTACTTC. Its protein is CANADFPYEQYF.